A selection of T cell receptor beta chains follows, all from one sample in a study of cytomegalovirus exposure and HLA in healthy donors. The table came from immunoSEQ multiplex PCR; TCRdb's copy has only in-frame clones and leaves some out. The sample carries under 60,000 clones, approximately 84% recorded once. Input material: PBMCs. These receptor sequences come from a man between 50 and 59 years old in good health and CMV-seronegative. CDR3s include the opening cysteine and the closing phenylalanine or tryptophan. The D gene is left open where the match is weak. Only some rows state a clone size, as once, few, many or a class for expanded clones.

DNA | CDR3 | J | D | size | V
TGTGCCAGCAGCTCAGGGTGGGGGCTAGGTTCGGATTCACCCCTCCACTTT | CASSSGWGLGSDSPLHF | TRBJ1-6 | - | - | TRBV13
TGTGCCAGCAGCTCTAGACAGGGCGGATATGGGTACACTGAAGCTTTCTTT | CASSSRQGGYGYTEAFF | TRBJ1-1 | TRBD1 | once | TRBV7-9
TGTGCCAGCTCACCCAGACAGGCAAGCTCCTACGAGCAGTACTTC | CASSPRQASSYEQYF | TRBJ2-7 | - | - | TRBV18
TGCGCCAGCAGATCCCGGACGGGGTCTTATGGCTACACCTTC | CASRSRTGSYGYTF | TRBJ1-2 | - | - | TRBV5-1
TGCGCCAGCAGCCCCGGACAGGGAGGCTATGGCTACACCTTC | CASSPGQGGYGYTF | TRBJ1-2 | TRBD1 | - | TRBV5-1
TGCGCCAGCAGCGCCGGGACAGGCTCCTACGAGCAGTACTTC | CASSAGTGSYEQYF | TRBJ2-7 | TRBD1 | - | TRBV5-1
TGTGCCAGCAGTGGCCACCGGGACACTTCGCAGAACACTGAAGCTTTCTTT | CASSGHRDTSQNTEAFF | TRBJ1-1 | - | - | TRBV27
TGTGCCAGCAGTTCCAGGGTAAACGGGGAGCTGTTTTTT | CASSSRVNGELFF | TRBJ2-2 | - | - | TRBV6-5
TGTGCCAGCAGGGCCGGGGGGCACAGATCGGATACGCAGTATTTT | CASRAGGHRSDTQYF | TRBJ2-3 | - | - | TRBV6-6
TGCGCCAGCAGTGAGCGTCGGACAGGGGCCACCGGGGAGCTGTTTTTT | CASSERRTGATGELFF | TRBJ2-2 | TRBD1 | - | TRBV10-1
TGTGCCAGCAGTTTGGGGGGAGGAACAGGCGTGTTGGAGACCCAGTACTTC | CASSLGGGTGVLETQYF | TRBJ2-5 | - | - | TRBV27
TGCGCCAGCAGCTTGGGCAGAGAGGGCGGGGAGCTGTTTTTT | CASSLGREGGELFF | TRBJ2-2 | - | - | TRBV5-1
TGTGCCAGTAGACGGGAGGGAAGCAATCAGCCCCAGCATTTT | CASRREGSNQPQHF | TRBJ1-5 | - | - | TRBV19
TGTGCCAGCTCACAGATACAGGGGCTGTATGGCTACACCTTC | CASSQIQGLYGYTF | TRBJ1-2 | TRBD1 | - | TRBV18
TGTGCCATCAGTGATTCCCTAGCGGGGGCCCGTCAAGAGACCCAGTACTTC | CAISDSLAGARQETQYF | TRBJ2-5 | TRBD2 | - | TRBV10-3
TGTGCCAGCAGTTATCGGGGAAATCAGCCCCAGCATTTT | CASSYRGNQPQHF | TRBJ1-5 | - | - | TRBV6-5
TGTGCCAGCAGTGAGACAGGGTACAATGAGCAGTTCTTC | CASSETGYNEQFF | TRBJ2-1 | TRBD1 | - | TRBV2
TGTGCCAGCAGCTTGGGACAGGTTCGGGAAGGGTACACCTTC | CASSLGQVREGYTF | TRBJ1-2 | TRBD1 | - | TRBV7-9
TGTGCCAGCAGCGTACTCAGGGGGCGAGGGGGCTACGCCTTC | CASSVLRGRGGYAF | TRBJ1-2 | TRBD1 | - | TRBV9
TGTGCCAGCAGGGATGCAGGGGTTGATGAAAAACTGTTTTTT | CASRDAGVDEKLFF | TRBJ1-4 | - | - | TRBV2
TGCGCCAGCAGCCAAAACTTCGGGGGGGCCTACAATGAGCAGTTCTTC | CASSQNFGGAYNEQFF | TRBJ2-1 | TRBD2 | - | TRBV4-1
TGTGCCAGCAGGGACAGCAATAATGAAAAACTGTTTTTT | CASRDSNNEKLFF | TRBJ1-4 | - | - | TRBV5-4
TGTGCCAGCAGCTTAGGGGGGACAGGGATGGAGACCCAGTACTTC | CASSLGGTGMETQYF | TRBJ2-5 | TRBD1 | - | TRBV7-2
TGTGCCAGCAGCCACCGAGGGACAGGGGTTGAAAAACTGTTTTTT | CASSHRGTGVEKLFF | TRBJ1-4 | TRBD1 | few | TRBV9
TGTGCCAGTAGTATCCTTCACGGGGACAGGGGCACTGAAGCTTTCTTT | CASSILHGDRGTEAFF | TRBJ1-1 | TRBD1 | - | TRBV19
TGTGCCAGCAGTTCCGGTGGGGCCACCGGTATCTACGAGCAGTACTTC | CASSSGGATGIYEQYF | TRBJ2-7 | - | - | TRBV27
TGTGCCAGCAGCCCCCTGGACAGCTATAATTCACCCCTCCACTTT | CASSPLDSYNSPLHF | TRBJ1-6 | - | - | TRBV14
TGTGCCGACAGTAGACAGGGTACCACTGAAGCTTTCTTT | CADSRQGTTEAFF | TRBJ1-1 | TRBD1 | - | TRBV2
TGCGCCAGCACCCACAGGGACAGGCAGTCCTACGAGCAGTACTTC | CASTHRDRQSYEQYF | TRBJ2-7 | TRBD1 | - | TRBV23-1
TGTGCCAGCAGTTACGGGACACCTAGTTCTGGAAACACCATATATTTT | CASSYGTPSSGNTIYF | TRBJ1-3 | - | - | TRBV6-5
TGCAGTGCTGCTGATTCAGGCGAGCAGTACTTC | CSAADSGEQYF | TRBJ2-7 | - | - | TRBV20-1
TGTGCCAGCAGCGGCCGGGGTCGACGGAATGAGCAGTTCTTC | CASSGRGRRNEQFF | TRBJ2-1 | - | few | TRBV5-8
TGTGCCAGCTGGGCTCCCCCTAATTCACCCCTCCACTTT | CASWAPPNSPLHF | TRBJ1-6 | - | - | TRBV28
TGTGCCAGCAGTACGACTAGTGCCTCCTACAATGAGCAGTTCTTC | CASSTTSASYNEQFF | TRBJ2-1 | - | - | TRBV27
TGTGCCAGAAGCGGGGGGGCGAGAGAAGACACCAATCAGCCCCAGCATTTT | CARSGGAREDTNQPQHF | TRBJ1-5 | - | once | TRBV5-3
TGTGCCAGCAGTTACTCGCCTGGAGCCGGGGAGCTGTTTTTT | CASSYSPGAGELFF | TRBJ2-2 | - | - | TRBV6-5
TGTGCCAGCAGCTTAGCAACTAGCGGGGGGGACATTCAGTACTTC | CASSLATSGGDIQYF | TRBJ2-4 | TRBD2 | - | TRBV7-2
TGTGCCAGCAGTTACTGGGCAGGCAATAATTCACCCCTCCACTTT | CASSYWAGNNSPLHF | TRBJ1-6 | - | - | TRBV6-5
TGTGCCAGCAGAGGGACAGTTGGTCAGCCCCAGCATTTT | CASRGTVGQPQHF | TRBJ1-5 | TRBD1 | - | TRBV6-1
TGTGCCAGCAGCCCCTCACTCAGGGACAGGAGACCCTACGAGCAGTACTTC | CASSPSLRDRRPYEQYF | TRBJ2-7 | TRBD1 | - | TRBV11-2
TGTGCCAGCAGTTTGGGCAGGAACACTGAAGCTTTCTTT | CASSLGRNTEAFF | TRBJ1-1 | - | few | TRBV27
TGTGCCAGCAGCCCAGCGGGACTAGGTTCCGGGGAGCTGTTTTTT | CASSPAGLGSGELFF | TRBJ2-2 | TRBD2 | once | TRBV9
TGTGCCAGCAGCGCCGTGGGACTAGCGGCCTACAATGAGCAGTTCTTC | CASSAVGLAAYNEQFF | TRBJ2-1 | TRBD2 | - | TRBV9
TGCGCCAGCAGCTTGGACGCGCACTCCTACGAGCAGTACTTC | CASSLDAHSYEQYF | TRBJ2-7 | - | - | TRBV5-1
TGTGCCAGCAGTGCCACGGAGCCCGGGGAGCTGTTTTTT | CASSATEPGELFF | TRBJ2-2 | - | once | TRBV6-4
TGTGCCAGCAGCTGGACAGGGGGCATTCAGCCCCAGCATTTT | CASSWTGGIQPQHF | TRBJ1-5 | TRBD1 | once | TRBV28
TGTGCCAGCAGCCAGGGTGTACATAGCAATCAGCCCCAGCATTTT | CASSQGVHSNQPQHF | TRBJ1-5 | - | - | TRBV28
TGTGCCAGCAGCACCCGGGGGGGGTTTGGCGGGGAGCTGTTTTTT | CASSTRGGFGGELFF | TRBJ2-2 | TRBD2 | few | TRBV7-6
TGCGCCAGCAGCCAAGAACTAGCGGGGGGATGGGGTAGCACAGATACGCAGTATTTT | CASSQELAGGWGSTDTQYF | TRBJ2-3 | TRBD2 | - | TRBV4-3
TGTGCCAGCAGCGCAGGGGGGCCGTTCGCCTACGAGCAGTACTTC | CASSAGGPFAYEQYF | TRBJ2-7 | - | - | TRBV5-4
TGTGCCAGCTTGCGGAGGTTTAATTCACCCCTCCACTTT | CASLRRFNSPLHF | TRBJ1-6 | - | - | TRBV2
TGTGCCAGCAGTGCCCCCCGGGACAGATTCAATCAGCCCCAGCATTTT | CASSAPRDRFNQPQHF | TRBJ1-5 | TRBD1 | few | TRBV25-1